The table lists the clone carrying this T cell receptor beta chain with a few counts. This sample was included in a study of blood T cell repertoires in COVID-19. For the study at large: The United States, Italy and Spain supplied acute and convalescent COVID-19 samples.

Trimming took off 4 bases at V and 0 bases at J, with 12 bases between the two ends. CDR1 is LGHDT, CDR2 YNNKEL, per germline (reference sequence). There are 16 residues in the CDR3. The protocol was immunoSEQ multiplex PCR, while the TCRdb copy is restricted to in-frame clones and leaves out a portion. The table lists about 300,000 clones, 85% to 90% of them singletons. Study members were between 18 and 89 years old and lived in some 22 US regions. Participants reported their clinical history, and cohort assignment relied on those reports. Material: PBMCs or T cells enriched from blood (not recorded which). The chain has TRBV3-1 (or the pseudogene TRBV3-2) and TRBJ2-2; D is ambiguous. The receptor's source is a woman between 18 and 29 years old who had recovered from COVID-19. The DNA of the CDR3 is TGTGCCAGCAGCCTGACCGGGTCTCCGAACACCGGGGAGCTGTTTTTT. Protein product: CASSLTGSPNTGELFF.